The 5 T cell receptor beta chains below come from one sample, sequenced in a study of CD4 T cells in relation to SARS-CoV-2 and coronaviruses. TCRdb's table, derived via immunoSEQ multiplex PCR, lists solely in-frame clones and lacks some. The repertoire consists of 15,000 to 20,000 clones, with about 77% occurring once and the leading ten covering under 20%. Their recognized antigens are unknown. Unexposed donor CD4+ T cells date from about 2011-2018, before the COVID-19 pandemic. The cells were cultured for approximately ten days before CD4+ T cells were isolated. The sequenced material came from CD4+ T cells from PBMCs, cultured in vitro. The source of these receptors is a human donor in good health.

The genes are TRBV29-1 and TRBJ1-1; 9 nucleotides align to TRBD1. V lost 7 bases and J lost 7; bases outside the gene matches: 7. This CDR3 spans 12 amino acids. Germline-derived CDR1 and CDR2 are SQVTM and ANQGSEA. The CDR3 loop reads CSDRTGAGEAFF. CDR3 coding DNA: TGCAGCGACAGGACAGGGGCGGGTGAAGCTTTCTTT.

The chain recombines TRBV6-4 with TRBJ1-2, with D maybe TRBD1 (6 bases). CDR3 length equals 14 residues. Trimming took off 7 bases at V and 4 bases at J, with 16 bases between the two ends. The germline V gene has CDR1 MRHNA and CDR2 SNTAGT. CDR3 in DNA: TGTGCCAGCACCCCAGAGGGGGGAAGCTATGGCTACACCTTC. It translates to CASTPEGGSYGYTF.

This chain uses TRBV7-9 with TRBJ1-2; D unclear. From germline, CDR1 is SEHNR and CDR2 FQNEAQ (reference sequence). V lost 0 bases and J lost 5, with 16 bases in between. The CDR3 has 16 amino acids. The CDR3 DNA reads as TGTGCCAGCAGCTTAGCGCAGCTGGGCGGTACGTATGGCTACACCTTC. Its protein is CASSLAQLGGTYGYTF.

This chain joins TRBV27 and TRBJ1-6; possible D gene TRBD1, 5 bases. Germline V CDR1 and CDR2: MNHEY, SMNVEV (reference sequence). The CDR3 extends over 15 amino acids. V shed 2 bases and J shed 2 bases, with 7 bases lying between them. The CDR3: CASSLGTAYNSPLHF. CDR3 DNA: TGTGCCAGCAGTTTAGGGACGGCCTATAATTCACCCCTCCACTTT.

This clone has a single count. The rearrangement links TRBV24-1 to TRBJ2-1; D gene uncertain. The germline V and J ends were trimmed by 3 bases and 5 bases, with 7 bases remaining between them. CDR1 KGHDR and CDR2 SFDVKD come from the germline V gene. CDR3 length equals 13 residues. CDR3 nucleotides: TGTGCCACCAGTGATCCCCAAAACAATGAGCAGTTCTTC. Its translation is CATSDPQNNEQFF.